This TCR beta chain was sequenced in a study of cytomegalovirus exposure and HLA in healthy donors. PCR primers comprised 60 Vbeta and 13 Jbeta primers. Sequencing used immunoSEQ multiplex PCR; TCRdb keeps in-frame clones, though not all of them. The table shows more than 150,000 clones, with roughly 90% occurring only once. Comments on this clone: The junction does not match germline at one end; this may be a read error.

This receptor was identified in a girl under three years old in good health and CMV-seronegative. Material: PBMCs.

The CDR3 sequence is CAYTKGTPSGEAQYF. The CDR3 DNA sequence: TGTGCCTATACAAAGGGCACCCCCAGCGGAGAGGCCCAGTACTTC. The V and J genes are TRBV5-4 and TRBJ2-5; D perhaps matches TRBD2 (5 bases). Germline V lookup: CDR1 SGHNT, CDR2 YYREEE (reference sequence). The CDR3 runs 15 residues.